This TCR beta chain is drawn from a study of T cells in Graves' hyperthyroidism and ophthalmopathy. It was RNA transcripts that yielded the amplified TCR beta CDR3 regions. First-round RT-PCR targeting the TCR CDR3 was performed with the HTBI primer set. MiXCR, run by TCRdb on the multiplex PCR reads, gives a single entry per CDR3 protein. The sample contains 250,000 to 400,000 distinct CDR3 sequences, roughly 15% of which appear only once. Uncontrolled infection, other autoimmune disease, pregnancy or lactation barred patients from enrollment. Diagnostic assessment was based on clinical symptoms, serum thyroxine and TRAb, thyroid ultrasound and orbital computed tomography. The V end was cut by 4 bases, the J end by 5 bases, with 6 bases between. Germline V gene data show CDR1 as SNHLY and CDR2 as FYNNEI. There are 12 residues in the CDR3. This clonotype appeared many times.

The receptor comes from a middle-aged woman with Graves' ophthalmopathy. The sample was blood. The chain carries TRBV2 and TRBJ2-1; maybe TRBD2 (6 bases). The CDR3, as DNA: TGTGCCAGCAGTGGCGGGGACAATGAGCAGTTCTTC. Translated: CASSGGDNEQFF.